These 6 T cell receptor beta chains were sequenced from one sample in a study of beta chain features in type 1 diabetes. Investigators reverse transcribed all isolated RNA, so they sequenced expressed TCRB transcripts. Measured with immunoSEQ multiplex PCR; TCRdb has only the in-frame clones, and not every one. Of 620,000 or so clones listed, around 15% are singletons. Input material: naive CD4+ T cells from blood. All receptors derive from a young man in good health.

The CDR3 coding sequence is TGTGCCAGCAGCTTAGAGGGGTGGTACGCAGATACGCAGTATTTT. It is translated as CASSLEGWYADTQYF. The V call is TRBV7-2, the J call TRBJ2-3; perhaps TRBD1 as D (5 bases). The CDR3 spans 15 residues. Trimming pared 1 base from V and 4 bases from J, leaving 12 bases between. Germline CDR1 is SGHTA and CDR2 is FQGNSA.

In its sample, this clone was seen a few times. The chain has TRBV28 and TRBJ2-7; no clear D. CDR3 length equals 15 residues. V lost 8 bases to trimming and J lost 3 bases, with 20 bases between them. The germline gives CDR1 MDHEN, CDR2 SYDVKM. The CDR3 reads CASCNQRSWGYEQYF. Here the CDR3 DNA reads TGTGCCAGCTGTAACCAGAGGTCTTGGGGCTACGAGCAGTACTTC.

V is TRBV9 and J is TRBJ1-1, with 7 bases lining up with TRBD1. The CDR3 length is 15 residues. V was clipped by 4 bases and J by 0 bases; unmatched bases: 6. Germline V CDR1 and CDR2: SGDLS, YYNGEE. The CDR3 protein is CASSTRTGVNTEAFF. In DNA, the CDR3 is TGTGCCAGCAGCACCAGGACAGGTGTGAACACTGAAGCTTTCTTT.

The CDR3 is CASSINSYEQYF. The CDR3 DNA reads as TGTGCCAGCAGTATAAACTCCTACGAGCAGTACTTC. The rearrangement joins TRBV2 to TRBJ2-7; D remains unclear. Per the germline V gene, CDR1 is SNHLY and CDR2 is FYNNEI. The CDR3 consists of 12 residues. Trimming removed 5 bases from V and 0 bases from J, with 5 bases in between.

The genes are TRBV5-1 and TRBJ2-1; TRBD2 matches 8 bases. CDR3 length: 15 residues. Germline V gene sequence: CDR1 SGHRS, CDR2 YFSETQ. The junction had 5 bases not matched to a gene; V was cut back by 0 bases and J by 6 bases. CDR3 amino acids: CASSLGAGVSNEQFF. For the CDR3, the DNA is TGCGCCAGCAGCTTGGGAGCGGGAGTCTCCAATGAGCAGTTCTTC.

This clone was recorded many times. This sequence joins TRBV14 and TRBJ2-7; tentative D call: TRBD1 (6 bases). The CDR3 is made up of 14 amino acids. The ends were cut back, 5 bases at V and 3 bases at J, with 14 bases in the middle. CDR1 is SGHDN and CDR2 is FVKESK in the germline V gene. The DNA for the CDR3 is TGTGCCAGCAGCAAGTGGACAGATTTCTACGAGCAGTACTTC. Protein product: CASSKWTDFYEQYF.